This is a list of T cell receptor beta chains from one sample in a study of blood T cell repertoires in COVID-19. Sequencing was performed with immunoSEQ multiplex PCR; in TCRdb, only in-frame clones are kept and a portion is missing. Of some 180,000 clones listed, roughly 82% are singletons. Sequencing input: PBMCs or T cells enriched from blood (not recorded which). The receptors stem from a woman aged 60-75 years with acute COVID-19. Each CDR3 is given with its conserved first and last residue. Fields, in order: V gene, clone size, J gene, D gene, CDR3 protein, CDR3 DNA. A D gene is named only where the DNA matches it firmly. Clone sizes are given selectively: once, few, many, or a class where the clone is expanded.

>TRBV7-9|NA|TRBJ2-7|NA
CASSLGGLSAEQYF
TGTGCCAGCAGCTTAGGGGGACTCTCAGCCGAGCAGTACTTC
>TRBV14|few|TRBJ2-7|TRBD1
CASSQVGQGDPYF
TGTGCCAGCAGCCAAGTAGGTCAGGGGGACCCTTACTTC
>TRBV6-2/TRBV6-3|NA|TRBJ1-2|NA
CASSKFRTDHGYTF
TGTGCCAGCAGTAAATTTCGGACAGATCATGGCTACACCTTC
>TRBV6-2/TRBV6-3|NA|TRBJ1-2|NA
CASSPGGYFRGYTF
TGTGCCAGCAGCCCAGGCGGCTACTTTAGGGGCTACACCTTC
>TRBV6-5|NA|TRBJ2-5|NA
CASSRDWETQYF
TGTGCCAGCAGTCGTGACTGGGAGACCCAGTACTTC
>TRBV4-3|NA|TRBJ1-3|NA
CASSRITGSGNTIYF
TGCGCCAGCAGCCGTATTACAGGGTCCGGAAACACCATATATTTT
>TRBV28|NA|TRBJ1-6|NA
CASSLNGEHSPLHF
TGTGCCAGCAGTTTAAACGGAGAGCACTCACCCCTCCACTTT
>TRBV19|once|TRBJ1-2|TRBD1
CASSINRGQRGYGYTF
TGTGCCAGTAGTATAAACAGGGGGCAGCGGGGCTATGGCTACACCTTC
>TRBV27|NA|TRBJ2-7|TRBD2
CASSLRAGGPYEQYF
TGTGCCAGCAGCCTACGGGCGGGAGGGCCCTACGAGCAGTACTTC
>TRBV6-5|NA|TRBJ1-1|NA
CASTMRGQNTEAFF
TGTGCCAGCACAATGCGGGGCCAGAACACTGAAGCTTTCTTT
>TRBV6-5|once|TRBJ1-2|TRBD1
CASSYRGQGLYGYTF
TGTGCCAGCAGTTACAGAGGACAGGGCCTCTATGGCTACACCTTC
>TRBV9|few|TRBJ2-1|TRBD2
CASSVGVAGAEQFF
TGTGCCAGCAGCGTAGGGGTAGCGGGAGCTGAGCAGTTCTTC
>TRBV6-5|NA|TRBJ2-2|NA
CASSYDPGVTGELFF
TGTGCCAGCAGTTACGACCCAGGGGTTACCGGGGAGCTGTTTTTT
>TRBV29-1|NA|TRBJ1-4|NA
CSVRRNNEKLFF
TGCAGCGTTAGGCGGAATAATGAAAAACTGTTTTTT
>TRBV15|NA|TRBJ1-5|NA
CATTALGDQPQHF
TGTGCCACCACCGCGTTGGGAGATCAGCCCCAGCATTTT
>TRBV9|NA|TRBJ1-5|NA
CASSSGQNQPQHF
TGTGCCAGCAGCTCCGGACAGAACCAGCCCCAGCATTTT
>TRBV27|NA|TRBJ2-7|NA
CASKLLSSYEQYF
TGTGCCAGCAAACTGCTGAGCTCCTACGAGCAGTACTTC
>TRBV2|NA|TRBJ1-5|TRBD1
CASIDREGQPQHF
TGTGCCAGTATTGACAGGGAAGGTCAGCCCCAGCATTTT
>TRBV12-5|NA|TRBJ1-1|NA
CASGLVEGENTEAFF
TGTGCTAGTGGTTTGGTAGAGGGAGAGAACACTGAAGCTTTCTTT
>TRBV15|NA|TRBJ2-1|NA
CATSKGGDEQFF
TGTGCCACCAGCAAGGGGGGGGATGAGCAGTTCTTC
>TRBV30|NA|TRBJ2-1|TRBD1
CAWSEGATYNEQFF
TGTGCCTGGAGTGAGGGGGCTACCTACAATGAGCAGTTCTTC
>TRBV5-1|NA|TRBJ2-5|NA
CASSRRSPRIEETQYF
TGCGCCAGCAGCCGGAGGAGCCCGAGAATTGAAGAGACCCAGTACTTC
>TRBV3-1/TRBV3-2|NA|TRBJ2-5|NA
CASSQETSTTGQGPQYF
TGTGCCAGCAGCCAAGAGACGTCCACCACGGGGCAGGGGCCCCAGTACTTC
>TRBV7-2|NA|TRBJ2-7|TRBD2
CASSAGRGVSYEQYF
TGTGCCAGCAGCGCCGGGCGGGGGGTCTCCTACGAGCAGTACTTC
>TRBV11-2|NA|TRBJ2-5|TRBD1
CASSYGTGTVETQYF
TGTGCCAGCAGCTACGGGACAGGGACTGTTGAGACCCAGTACTTC
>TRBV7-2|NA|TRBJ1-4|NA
CASRPTARTEKLFF
TGTGCCAGCAGACCGACAGCCAGGACCGAAAAACTGTTTTTT
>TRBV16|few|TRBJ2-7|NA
CASNQGRGGEQYF
TGTGCCAGCAACCAGGGCAGGGGCGGGGAGCAGTACTTC
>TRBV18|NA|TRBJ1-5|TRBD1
CASSSGTGSQPQHF
TGTGCCAGCTCCTCCGGGACAGGGTCTCAGCCCCAGCATTTT
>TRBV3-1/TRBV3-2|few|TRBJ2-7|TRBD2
CASSPPGLAAHEQYF
TGTGCCAGCAGCCCTCCGGGACTAGCAGCGCACGAGCAGTACTTC
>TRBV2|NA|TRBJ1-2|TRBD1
CASRAPSGTEGYGYTF
TGTGCCAGCAGGGCGCCGTCCGGGACAGAGGGTTATGGCTACACCTTC
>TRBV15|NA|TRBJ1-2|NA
CATSRDLKDTTGIGYTF
TGTGCCACCAGCAGAGATCTCAAGGACACTACGGGCATTGGCTACACCTTC
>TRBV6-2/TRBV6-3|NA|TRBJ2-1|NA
CASSLRQNEQFF
TGTGCCAGCAGTCTCCGACAGAATGAGCAGTTCTTC
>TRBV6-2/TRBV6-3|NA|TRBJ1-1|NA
CASSYSRGFTEAFF
TGTGCCAGCAGTTACTCGCGGGGGTTCACTGAAGCTTTCTTT
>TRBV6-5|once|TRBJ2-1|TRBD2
CASRLAGNYNEQFF
TGTGCCAGCAGGCTAGCGGGGAACTACAATGAGCAGTTCTTC
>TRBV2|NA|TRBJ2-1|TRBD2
CASSEERGVYNEQFF
TGTGCCAGCAGTGAAGAGCGGGGGGTCTACAATGAGCAGTTCTTC
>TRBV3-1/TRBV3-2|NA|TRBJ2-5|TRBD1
CASSQDRGHPELCWDRVQETQYF
TGTGCCAGCAGCCAAGATAGAGGTCATCCCGAATTGTGCTGGGACAGGGTACAAGAGACCCAGTACTTC
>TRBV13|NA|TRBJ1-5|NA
CASSYGGQPQHF
TGTGCCAGCAGCTACGGCGGACAGCCCCAGCATTTT
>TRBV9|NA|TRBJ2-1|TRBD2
CASSVASGTYNEQFF
TGTGCCAGCAGCGTAGCGAGCGGGACCTACAATGAGCAGTTCTTC
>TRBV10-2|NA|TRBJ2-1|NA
CATLLSGNNEQFF
TGCGCCACCCTCCTAAGCGGAAACAATGAGCAGTTCTTC
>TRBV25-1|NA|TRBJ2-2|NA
CASSTQSTNTGELFF
TGTGCCAGCAGTACGCAAAGCACGAACACCGGGGAGCTGTTTTTT
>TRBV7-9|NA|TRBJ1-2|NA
CASSTGLYYGYTF
TGTGCCAGCAGTACAGGGCTATACTATGGCTACACCTTC
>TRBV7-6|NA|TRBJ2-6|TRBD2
CASSATSHSGANVLTF
TGTGCCAGCAGCGCGACTAGCCACTCTGGGGCCAACGTCCTGACTTTC
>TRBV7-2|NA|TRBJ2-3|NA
CASSLNLAVASTDTQYF
TGTGCCAGCAGCCTGAACCTGGCGGTAGCTAGCACAGATACGCAGTATTTT
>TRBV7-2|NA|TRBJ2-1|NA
CASSLRGGNNEQFF
TGTGCCAGCAGCTTAAGGGGGGGGAACAATGAGCAGTTCTTC
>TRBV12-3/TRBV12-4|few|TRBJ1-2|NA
CASTWPSGYGYTF
TGTGCCAGCACGTGGCCCAGCGGCTATGGCTACACCTTC
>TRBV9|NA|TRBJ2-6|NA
CASSVVWASGANVLTF
TGTGCCAGCAGCGTAGTTTGGGCCTCTGGGGCCAACGTCCTGACTTTC
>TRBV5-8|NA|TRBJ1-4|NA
CASIPGVFNEKLFF
TGTGCCAGCATCCCGGGGGTTTTCAATGAAAAACTGTTTTTT
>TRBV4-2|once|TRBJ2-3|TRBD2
CASSFSGLAGTDTQYF
TGTGCCAGCAGCTTTAGCGGGCTAGCGGGCACAGATACGCAGTATTTT
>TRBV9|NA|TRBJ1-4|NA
CASSVGTATNEKLFF
TGTGCCAGCAGCGTAGGAACGGCAACTAATGAAAAACTGTTTTTT
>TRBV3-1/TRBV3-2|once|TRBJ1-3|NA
CASSLGREGNTIYF
TGTGCCAGCAGCCTAGGCAGGGAAGGAAACACCATATATTTT
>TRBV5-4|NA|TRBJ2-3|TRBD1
CASSRDRGLTDTQYF
TGTGCCAGCAGCCGGGACAGGGGTTTAACAGATACGCAGTATTTT
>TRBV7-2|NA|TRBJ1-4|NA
CASSLDGKTNEKLFF
TGTGCCAGCAGCCTAGACGGTAAAACTAATGAAAAACTGTTTTTT
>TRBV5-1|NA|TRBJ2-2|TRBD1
CASSLRDSENTGELFF
TGCGCCAGCAGCTTGAGGGACAGCGAAAACACCGGGGAGCTGTTTTTT